Below, 18 T cell receptor beta chains from the same sample are listed, as sequenced in a study of blood T cells in healthy people across ages. Sample-barcoded 5' priming and a J-beta primer mix drove a second PCR of 7 to 11 cycles. Each CDR3 protein is one row after TCRdb ran MiXCR on the 5' RACE reads. The data contain roughly 1,800,000 distinct CDR3 sequences, about 50% of them singletons. The sample consisted of blood. The source of these receptors is a middle-aged woman in good health.

The chain employs TRBV4-3 and TRBJ2-1; 8 positions agree with TRBD2. The V and J ends lost 2 bases and 5 bases, in that order; junction bases with no gene match: 11. The CDR3 runs 17 residues. The germline V gene has CDR1 LGHNA and CDR2 YSLEER. This chain's CDR3 is CASSQLRGRAGDNEQFF. The CDR3 DNA reads as TGCGCCAGCAGCCAACTACGGGGACGAGCGGGAGACAATGAGCAGTTCTTC.

The rearrangement links TRBV2 to TRBJ2-3; 10 bases map to TRBD1. J gave up 2 bases and V 6 bases, and 5 bases lay outside the gene matches. Germline CDR1 reads SNHLY; CDR2 reads FYNNEI. The CDR3 contains 15 residues. The CDR3 reads CASRDRGVTTDTQYF. CDR3 sequence (DNA): TGTGCCAGCAGGGACAGGGGGGTAACCACAGATACGCAGTATTTT. Variable domain in full (rest from reference TRBV2 and TRBJ2-3): EPEVTQTPSHQVTQMGQEVILRCVPISNHLYFYWYRQILGQKVEFLVSFYNNEISEKSEIFDDQFSVERPDGSNFTLKIRSTKLEDSAMYFCASRDRGVTTDTQYFGPGTRLTVL.

The rearrangement links TRBV7-2 to TRBJ2-2; TRBD2 matches at 12 bases. The CDR3 loop spans 21 amino acids. Germline V gene sequence: CDR1 SGHTA, CDR2 FQGNSA. With V trimmed by 2 bases and J by 3 bases, 16 bases remained unmatched. CDR3 in DNA: TGTGCCAGCAGCTTACCGGGGGGACTAGCGGGTAACTCTTGGGACACCGGGGAGCTGTTTTTT. Protein: CASSLPGGLAGNSWDTGELFF. Together with reference TRBV7-2 and TRBJ2-2, the CDR3 gives the full variable domain: GAGVSQSPSNKVTEKGKDVELRCDPISGHTALYWYRQSLGQGLEFLIYFQGNSAPDKSGLPSDRFSAERTGGSVSTLTIQRTQQEDSAVYLCASSLPGGLAGNSWDTGELFFGEGSRLTVL.

This chain uses TRBV27 with TRBJ1-1; D gene unclear. The V gene lost 0 bases and the J gene lost 0 bases, with 14 bases spanning the gap. Germline V gene sequence: CDR1 MNHEY, CDR2 SMNVEV (reference sequence). The CDR3 covers 17 residues. CDR3 amino acids: CASSLSPLQLMNTEAFF. DNA of the CDR3: TGTGCCAGCAGTTTATCGCCACTACAACTCATGAACACTGAAGCTTTCTTT.

A word on this clonotype: One end of the junction does not line up with germline, which may come from a read error. The chain uses TRBV4-1 and TRBJ2-5; 9 bases fit TRBD2. CDR1 is MGHRA, CDR2 YSYEKL, per germline. The CDR3 spans 17 residues. CDR3 region: CASSQEEASGVGETQYF. The CDR3, as DNA: TGTGCCAGCAGCCAGGAAGAGGCTAGCGGGGTGGGGGAGACCCAGTACTTC.

Comments on this clonotype: This may be a read error, as it is one base from a much larger clone. The chain recombines TRBV29-1 with TRBJ2-5; D perhaps matches TRBD2 (6 bases). The CDR3 runs to 11 residues. Germline CDR1 is SQVTM and CDR2 is ANQGSEA. Here the CDR3 DNA reads TGCAGCGTTGTCACGGGAGAGACCCGGTACTTC. Translated: CSVVTGETRYF.

This clonotype was counted at least ten times. The chain joins TRBV20-1 to TRBJ2-3, with D tentatively TRBD1 (6 bases). Germline lookup yields CDR1 DFQATT and CDR2 SNEGSKA (reference sequence). The CDR3 is 14 amino acids. Trimming took off 2 bases at V and 2 bases at J, with 11 bases between the two ends. CDR3: CSARQGPSTDTQYF. CDR3 DNA: TGCAGTGCTAGACAGGGGCCCTCCACAGATACGCAGTATTTT.

The V gene is TRBV12-3 or TRBV12-4, the J gene TRBJ2-5; D may be TRBD2 (6 bases). V was shortened by 3 bases and J by 5 bases, with 25 bases between the two germline ends. CDR3 length: 18 amino acids. CDR3 coding DNA: TGTGCCAGCAGTTTCACATCATTTGTTCGGGGGTTTGAGGAGACCCAGTACTTC. Its translation is CASSFTSFVRGFEETQYF.

In nucleotides, the CDR3 is TGTGCCAGCAGAGGAGTTGGGACAGATACGCAGTATTTT. This translates into CASRGVGTDTQYF. The chain uses TRBV27 and TRBJ2-3, with D hard to call. The V end was cut by 6 bases, the J end by 3 bases, with 10 bases between. The CDR3 runs 13 residues. Germline V lookup: CDR1 MNHEY, CDR2 SMNVEV (reference sequence).

V gene TRBV5-1 combines with J gene TRBJ2-1; 12 nucleotides match TRBD2. V trimming: 4 bases; J trimming: 8 bases; junction bases outside the gene matches: 13. Germline CDR1 SGHRS, CDR2 YFSETQ. The CDR3 has 17 residues. CDR3 in amino acids: CASSVRTSGVWGDEQFF. The CDR3 DNA reads TGCGCCAGCAGCGTACGGACTAGCGGGGTTTGGGGAGATGAGCAGTTCTTC.

This clonotype has only a few counts. This sequence joins TRBV6-2 or TRBV6-3 and TRBJ2-1; D could derive from TRBD1 or TRBD2 (5 bases each). The ends were cut back, 2 bases at V and 6 bases at J, with 11 bases in the middle. CDR3 length equals 14 residues. Germline CDR1 reads MNHEY; CDR2 reads SVGEGT. The CDR3 DNA follows: TGTGCCAGCAGTTACGGGGGATCGAGCAATGAGCAGTTCTTC. This encodes CASSYGGSSNEQFF.

The chain is built from TRBV9 and TRBJ1-4; no reliable D call. V lost 1 base and J 4 bases, leaving 8 bases between the germline ends. The germline CDR1 and CDR2 sequences are SGDLS and YYNGEE. The CDR3 has 14 residues. Here the CDR3 reads CASSVNTVNEKLFF. CDR3 nucleotide sequence: TGTGCCAGCAGCGTAAACACAGTTAATGAAAAACTGTTTTTT.

V is TRBV6-4 and J is TRBJ2-4; the match to TRBD1 covers 9 bases. The CDR3 has 18 amino acids. CDR1 and CDR2 (germline): MRHNA, SNTAGT. The V gene end was trimmed by 6 bases and the J gene end by 4 bases; junction bases not matched to a gene: 16. The CDR3 here is CASRRDRVRLPPKNIQYF. The CDR3 nucleotides read TGTGCCAGCAGGCGGGACAGGGTCCGTTTACCGCCGAAAAACATTCAGTACTTC.

The gene calls are TRBV11-2 and TRBJ2-3; 9 bases are a match to TRBD2. The CDR3 loop spans 17 amino acids. Germline V CDR1 and CDR2: SGHAT, FQNNGV. Losses at the gene ends were 4 bases for V and 0 bases for J; bases not matched to a gene: 8. The CDR3 DNA reads TGTGCCAGCAGCTCCCACGGTAGCGGGGGAAGCACAGATACGCAGTATTTT. This encodes CASSSHGSGGSTDTQYF. Together with reference TRBV11-2 and TRBJ2-3, the CDR3 gives the full variable domain: EAGVAQSPRYKIIEKRQSVAFWCNPISGHATLYWYQQILGQGPKLLIQFQNNGVVDDSQLPKDRFSAERLKGVDSTLKIQPAKLEDSAVYLCASSSHGSGGSTDTQYFGPGTRLTVL.

The rearrangement joins TRBV7-3 to TRBJ2-1; maybe TRBD1 (6 bases). Germline assignment: CDR1 SGHTA and CDR2 FQGTGA. V was clipped by 1 base and J by 10 bases, with 23 bases between them. The CDR3 consists of 17 residues. CDR3 in DNA: TGTGCCAGCAGCTTAAAGCTAGGTCAGGGGAATTCAGGGGAGCAGTTCTTC. This gives the protein CASSLKLGQGNSGEQFF.

The chain is built from TRBV10-3 and TRBJ2-5; TRBD2 is a possible D gene (6 bases). CDR3 size: 16 residues. Trimming stripped 6 bases from V and 4 bases from J, with 21 bases between. Germline CDR1 ENHRY, CDR2 SYGVKD. DNA for the CDR3: TGTGCCATCAGCGCTACCAAGACTAGTCATAGAGAGACCCAGTACTTC. It specifies CAISATKTSHRETQYF.

The chain has TRBV7-2 and TRBJ1-2, with D hard to call. CDR1 and CDR2 from the germline V gene are SGHTA and FQGNSA. This CDR3 is 14 amino acids long. With 2 bases removed from V and 2 bases from J, the gap between germline ends came to 9 bases. The CDR3 sequence is CASSLLQMNYGYTF. CDR3 DNA: TGTGCCAGCAGCTTATTACAGATGAACTATGGCTACACCTTC.

The rearrangement joins TRBV7-2 to TRBJ2-5, with TRBD2 identical over 8 bases. Germline V lookup: CDR1 SGHTA, CDR2 FQGNSA. Germline trimming cut 5 bases from V and 1 base from J; bases unmatched to any gene: 9. This CDR3 region has 16 residues. The CDR3 coding sequence is TGTGCCAGCAGCCCCCAGAGCGGGGGAGCCCAAGAGACCCAGTACTTC. It encodes CASSPQSGGAQETQYF.